The 10 T cell receptor beta chains in this list originate from one sample, sequenced in a study of cytomegalovirus exposure and HLA in healthy donors. TCRdb's table, derived via immunoSEQ multiplex PCR, lists solely in-frame clones and lacks some. The sample contains about 110,000 clones, roughly 95% of which appear only once. The sequenced sample was PBMCs. The origin of the receptors is a woman younger than 35 in good health and CMV-seronegative.

The rearrangement links TRBV6-5 to TRBJ2-7, with TRBD2 matching over 8 bases. This CDR3 contains 15 residues. Looked up from germline, CDR1 is MNHEY and CDR2 is SVGAGI. V was pared by 6 bases and J by 0 bases, with 7 bases of the junction left unmatched. The CDR3 DNA reads as TGTGCCAGCAGGGCCTTTGCGGGGGGCTCCTACGAGCAGTACTTC. As protein: CASRAFAGGSYEQYF.

The chain employs TRBV4-3 and TRBJ2-1, with 9 bases lining up with TRBD2. V shed 0 bases and J 0 bases; nucleotides not matched to a gene: 9. This CDR3 is 19 amino acids long. In germline, CDR1 is LGHNA, CDR2 YSLEER. The CDR3, as DNA: TGCGCCAGCAGCCAAGACGGGGCGGGGGGGGCAAGCTCCTACAATGAGCAGTTCTTC. Its protein product is CASSQDGAGGASSYNEQFF.

The rearrangement joins TRBV6-6 to TRBJ1-6; 8 nucleotides align to TRBD1. The CDR3 loop spans 14 amino acids. Germline V gives CDR1 MNHNY, CDR2 SVGAGI (reference sequence). V lost 5 bases to trimming and J lost 10 bases; unmatched junction nucleotides: 7. The CDR3 loop reads CASSHGQGMSPLHF. DNA for the CDR3: TGTGCCAGCAGTCACGGACAGGGCATGTCACCCCTCCACTTT.

The chain employs TRBV6-1 and TRBJ1-1, with D unresolved. V was clipped by 4 bases and J by 0 bases, with 9 bases between them. Germline V lookup: CDR1 MNHNS, CDR2 SASEGT. This CDR3 is 14 amino acids long. The CDR3: CASSVAGMNTEAFF. The CDR3, as DNA: TGTGCCAGCAGTGTTGCGGGCATGAACACTGAAGCTTTCTTT.

This chain uses TRBV9 with TRBJ2-1; 7 bases agree with TRBD1. This CDR3 region has 16 residues. The V segment lost 4 bases and the J segment 0 bases; nucleotides outside the gene matches: 7. The germline gives CDR1 SGDLS, CDR2 YYNGEE. In DNA form, the CDR3 reads TGTGCCAGCAGCCCGCGGACAGGCGACTCCTACAATGAGCAGTTCTTC. Translated, it gives CASSPRTGDSYNEQFF. Filled out from reference TRBV9 and TRBJ2-1, the complete variable domain reads DSGVTQTPKHLITATGQRVTLRCSPRSGDLSVYWYQQSLDQGLQFLIQYYNGEERAKGNILERFSAQQFPDLHSELNLSSLELGDSALYFCASSPRTGDSYNEQFFGPGTRLTVL.

The V gene is TRBV5-1, the J gene TRBJ2-3, with 9 bases lining up with TRBD1. This CDR3 comprises 15 residues. After removal of 5 bases from V and 3 bases from J, the junction contained 7 bases not matched to a gene. Germline lookup yields CDR1 SGHRS and CDR2 YFSETQ. As DNA, the CDR3 is TGCGCCAGCAGACCACAGGGGGCGAGGACAGATACGCAGTATTTT. Translation gives CASRPQGARTDTQYF.

The genes are TRBV9 and TRBJ2-4, with TRBD1 matching 9 bases. CDR3 length: 15 amino acids. V lost 3 bases and J lost 8; bases outside the gene matches: 9. Germline V CDR1 and CDR2: SGDLS, YYNGEE. The CDR3 region has the DNA TGTGCCAGCAGCGCCCGAGGGGGACAGGGAGACATTCAGTACTTC. This codes for CASSARGGQGDIQYF.

The chain is built from TRBV7-2 and TRBJ1-5, with D possibly TRBD1 on 6 matching bases. Germline V gives CDR1 SGHTA, CDR2 FQGNSA. The CDR3 extends over 16 amino acids. The V gene lost 1 base and the J gene lost 0 bases, with 10 bases spanning the gap. The DNA of the CDR3 is TGTGCCAGCAGCTTAGAACGGACAGCTAGCAATCAGCCCCAGCATTTT. This gives the protein CASSLERTASNQPQHF.

This sequence joins TRBV28 and TRBJ2-5; 9 bases map to TRBD2. This CDR3 spans 15 amino acids. The germline V gene encodes CDR1 MDHEN and CDR2 SYDVKM. The junction had 10 bases not matched to a gene; V was cut back by 6 bases and J by 5 bases. The chain's CDR3 is CASSQAGGPVETQYF. DNA of the CDR3: TGTGCCAGCAGCCAGGCGGGGGGGCCGGTTGAGACCCAGTACTTC. The full variable domain, its missing parts supplied by reference TRBV28 and TRBJ2-5, is DVKVTQSSRYLVKRTGEKVFLECVQDMDHENMFWYRQDPGLGLRLIYFSYDVKMKEKGDIPEGYSVSREKKERFSLILESASTNQTSMYLCASSQAGGPVETQYFGPGTRLLVL.

V is TRBV9 and J is TRBJ2-3; the match to TRBD1 covers 8 bases. V dropped 3 bases and J dropped 3; count of bases not matched to a gene: 6. Germline CDR1 and CDR2: SGDLS and YYNGEE. This CDR3 has 15 residues. The CDR3 region has the DNA TGTGCCAGCAGCGCCCCGGGACAGGTAACAGATACGCAGTATTTT. Translation: CASSAPGQVTDTQYF.